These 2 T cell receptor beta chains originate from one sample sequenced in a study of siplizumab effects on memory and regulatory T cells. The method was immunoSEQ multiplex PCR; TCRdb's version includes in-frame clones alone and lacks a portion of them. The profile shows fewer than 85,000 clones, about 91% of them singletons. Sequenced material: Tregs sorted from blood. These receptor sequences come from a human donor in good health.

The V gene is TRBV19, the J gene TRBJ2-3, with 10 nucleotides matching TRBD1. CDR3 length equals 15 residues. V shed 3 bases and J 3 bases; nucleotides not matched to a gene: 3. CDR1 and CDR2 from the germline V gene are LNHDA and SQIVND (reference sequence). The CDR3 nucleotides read TGTGCCAGTAGTATGCGGGACAGGGGTACAGATACGCAGTATTTT. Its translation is CASSMRDRGTDTQYF.

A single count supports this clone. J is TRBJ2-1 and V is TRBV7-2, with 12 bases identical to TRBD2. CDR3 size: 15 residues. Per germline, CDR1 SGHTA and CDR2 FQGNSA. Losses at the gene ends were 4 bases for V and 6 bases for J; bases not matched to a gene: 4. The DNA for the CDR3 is TGTGCCAGCAGCTCCGGACTAGCGGGACCCAATGAGCAGTTCTTC. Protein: CASSSGLAGPNEQFF.